The clone carrying this TCR beta chain was seen at least ten times. Its cognate antigen is unknown. Reverse transcription of blood and skin TCR RNA was primed at alpha and beta constant regions. Amplification of ligated cDNA took four PCR rounds with SP2 and nested alpha and beta constant primers. From the 5' RACE reads, TCRdb called clonotypes with MiXCR, one entry per CDR3 protein. The table has some 22,000 distinct CDR3 sequences, about 4% seen once. Whole blood, roughly 2.5 ml, came from adult healthy volunteers. The library had UMIs added by 3' ligation of an oligonucleotide to TCR cDNA. Input was roughly 1 to 1,100 ng of DNase-treated total RNA without cell sorting. The data are from a study of naive and memory T cell subsets. The CDR3 length is 13 residues. V was cut by 10 bases and J by 0 bases, with 10 bases left in between. Germline CDR1 reads SGHTA; CDR2 reads FQGTGA. Overall study results and limits: Potentially, T cell activation and differentiation skew this RNA-based measurement.

The chain combines TRBV7-3 with TRBJ2-1, with D maybe TRBD1 (6 bases). The receptor was derived from a male donor in good health. The CDR3 DNA reads TGTGCCACCTCAGGGGCCTCCTACAATGAGCAGTTCTTC. Translating gives CATSGASYNEQFF.